This TCR beta chain was documented in a study of cytomegalovirus exposure and HLA in healthy donors. Germline V gene lookup returns CDR1 MNHEY and CDR2 SMNVEV (reference sequence). The germline V and J ends were trimmed by 0 bases and 4 bases, with 13 bases remaining between them. The CDR3 extends over 17 amino acids. The PCR was carried out with 60 Vbeta primers and 13 Jbeta primers. Using immunoSEQ multiplex PCR, the repertoire was profiled, and TCRdb retains in-frame clones only, with some absent. The table lists under 150,000 clones, around 84% of them singletons. The specimen was PBMCs. V usage is TRBV27 and J usage is TRBJ1-6; D is undetermined. The sequence was obtained from a man aged 35 to 55 in good health and CMV-seropositive. CDR3 protein: CASSLSVGRVYNSPLHF. CDR3 DNA: TGTGCCAGCAGTTTATCGGTAGGGCGGGTGTATAATTCACCCCTCCACTTT.